This paragraph reports one TCR beta chain. This entry comes from a study of blood T cell repertoires in COVID-19. Study context: T cells, B-cell-depleted T cells, or PBMCs supplied cDNA or gDNA.

Clones were read by immunoSEQ multiplex PCR, and TCRdb kept only the in-frame ones, dropping some. The repertoire consists of 350,000 to 450,000 clones, with approximately 89% occurring once and the leading ten covering about 0.86%. Across roughly 25 US areas, participants ranged in age from roughly 18 to 95 years. Cohort assignment relied on participant-reported clinical history. Shortly before study entry, within 2 weeks, exposed participants had met a COVID-19 case. V dropped 6 bases and J dropped 2; count of bases not matched to a gene: 8. The CDR3 runs to 15 residues. CDR1 is MNHEY, CDR2 SVGEGT, per germline.

The sequenced sample consisted of PBMCs or T cells enriched from blood (not recorded which). The sequence was collected from a woman aged 40 to 50 who had been exposed to COVID-19. The chain recombines TRBV6-2 or TRBV6-3 with TRBJ1-1, with 8 bases identical to TRBD1. CDR3 region: CASSMGDRYNTEAFF. CDR3 sequence (DNA): TGTGCCAGCAGCATGGGGGACAGGTATAACACTGAAGCTTTCTTT.